This TCR beta chain was recovered during a study of shared clonotypes between healthy human individuals. Study background: Each donor's CD4 naive and CD4 memory cells filled three plates apiece, CD8 naive two, and CD8 memory one.

Germline loops: CDR1 SGDLS, CDR2 YYNGEE. V was clipped by 3 bases and J by 7 bases, with 14 bases between them. This CDR3 is 14 amino acids long. A remark on this clone: The antigen is undetermined.

Whole-study findings and limits: Among four donors, approximately 5% of naive CD4 clonotypes were found in common.

Clones were sequenced by immunoSEQ multiplex PCR, and TCRdb holds only the in-frame ones, with some missing. The data show fewer than 350,000 clones, with around nine tenths seen just once and 15% to 20% held by the top ten. The chain uses TRBV9 and TRBJ1-3; a possible D gene is TRBD1 (5 bases). The receptor's source is a man in his late teens or twenties in good health. The specimen sequenced was memory CD8+ T cells sorted from blood. Subset meaning: CD45RO+ cells pooled with CCR7-negative TemRA cells. In nucleotides, the CDR3 is TGTGCCAGCAGCGGAGACAGCGTTCGGAACACCATATATTTT. Its translation is CASSGDSVRNTIYF.